One and the same sample provided the 23 T cell receptor beta chains below, sequenced in a study of human T cells and chemical hapten exposure. Time point of the sample: pre-sensitization, week 0. Treatment noted: therapeutic diphenylcyclopropenone sensitization with weekly scalp DPC. TCRdb passed the RACE reads through MiXCR, listing each CDR3 protein once. Among over 70,000 distinct CDR3 sequences listed, 12% to 15% were seen once. This specimen consisted of whole blood, obtained in connection with sensitization to the hapten diphenylcyclopropenone (DPC). The receptors here all came from a woman aged 45-60 years with alopecia areata. Some clones in this sample may be carry-over from other donors' samples.

The chain joins TRBV10-1 to TRBJ2-2; TRBD1 might be the D (5 bases). V lost 3 bases, J lost 0 bases, and 14 bases lay in between. The germline V gene encodes CDR1 WNHNN and CDR2 SYGVQD (reference sequence). The CDR3 loop spans 17 amino acids. CDR3 nucleotide sequence: TGCGCCAGCAGTGAAACAGGCGACTCTTCGAACACCGGGGAGCTGTTTTTT. Encoded protein: CASSETGDSSNTGELFF.

This clonotype was seen more than once but under ten times. The CDR3 DNA sequence: TGCAGTGCTAGAGCGAGCGGGAGGGCCGGCAATGAGCAGTTCTTC. It yields the protein CSARASGRAGNEQFF. The chain is built from TRBV20-1 and TRBJ2-1, with 10 bases lining up with TRBD2. The CDR3 length is 15 residues. CDR1 is DFQATT, CDR2 SNEGSKA, per germline (reference sequence). V shed 1 base, J shed 6 bases, and the junction held 6 bases outside the gene matches.

This clonotype was counted a few times. This rearrangement joins TRBV20-1 to TRBJ2-7, with D perhaps being TRBD1 or TRBD2 (5 bases each). Trimming took 6 bases from V and 0 from J, leaving 18 bases between them. CDR3 length equals 15 residues. Looked up from germline, CDR1 is DFQATT and CDR2 is SNEGSKA (reference sequence). The CDR3 spells CSATGTEASSYEQYF. The CDR3 DNA sequence: TGCAGTGCGACCGGGACCGAGGCTTCCTCCTACGAGCAGTACTTC.

The table lists this clonotype with a few counts. This chain joins TRBV11-2 and TRBJ2-1; TRBD2 aligns across 9 bases. Losses at the gene ends were 4 bases for V and 9 bases for J; bases not matched to a gene: 7. From germline, CDR1 is SGHAT and CDR2 FQNNGV. The CDR3 spans 14 residues. CDR3 amino acids: CASSSLKGLAEQFF. For the CDR3, the DNA is TGTGCCAGCAGCTCACTGAAGGGACTAGCTGAGCAGTTCTTC.

The table lists this clonotype with many counts. The V and J genes are TRBV12-3 or TRBV12-4 and TRBJ2-5; D gene uncertain. V shed 3 bases and J shed 4 bases, with 9 bases lying between them. This CDR3 is 13 amino acids long. The CDR3 protein is CASSFRGAETQYF. CDR3 sequence (DNA): TGTGCCAGCAGTTTTCGAGGAGCAGAGACCCAGTACTTC.

Only a few counts were recorded for this clonotype. The rearrangement joins TRBV28 to TRBJ2-7; a possible D gene is TRBD2 (6 bases). V was pared by 6 bases and J by 1 base, with 16 bases between. The CDR3 is 15 residues long. CDR1 is MDHEN and CDR2 is SYDVKM in the germline V gene. In DNA, the CDR3 is TGTGCCAGCAGGGGGGGACCGTCCAGATCCTACGAGCAGTACTTC. Translating gives CASRGGPSRSYEQYF.

This clonotype was counted a few times. The chain joins TRBV6-1 to TRBJ1-4; a weak D match, TRBD1 (6 bases). V was trimmed by 10 bases and J by 7 bases, leaving 16 bases between them. Germline CDR1 is MNHNS and CDR2 is SASEGT. This CDR3 spans 13 amino acids. CDR3 nucleotides: TGTGCCACGAGAGAAACAGGGACTGAAAAACTGTTTTTT. Protein sequence: CATRETGTEKLFF.

This clonotype was observed many times. The chain couples TRBV7-9 to TRBJ2-3; D gene ambiguous. CDR1 and CDR2 (germline): SEHNR, FQNEAQ (reference sequence). This CDR3 comprises 13 residues. Trimming cost V 7 bases and J 2 bases, with 10 bases left between them. The CDR3 DNA reads TGTGCCAGCACGACCCGGTCCACAGATACGCAGTATTTT. Protein: CASTTRSTDTQYF.

This clonotype showed up just a few times. The V call is TRBV11-2, the J call TRBJ2-7; no definite D call. Germline CDR1 is SGHAT and CDR2 is FQNNGV. Trimming removed 7 bases from V and 2 bases from J, with 12 bases in between. The CDR3 runs 13 residues. CDR3 amino acids: CASTQDRTYEQYF. In nucleotides, the CDR3 is TGTGCCAGCACCCAAGACCGGACCTACGAGCAGTACTTC.

This clonotype has a handful of counts. The chain couples TRBV28 to TRBJ2-5, with no clear D. The CDR3 length is 14 residues. Looked up from germline, CDR1 is MDHEN and CDR2 is SYDVKM. With 3 bases removed from V and 5 bases from J, the gap between germline ends came to 13 bases. DNA of the CDR3: TGTGCCAGCAGTTTTCTCGGCGCCCTGGAGACCCAGTACTTC. Its protein product is CASSFLGALETQYF.

Of note for this clonotype: A much larger clonotype is one base distant, so this may be a read error. The CDR3 spells CASSHSGRGYNEQIF. The CDR3 DNA reads as TGTGCCAGCAGCCATAGCGGGAGAGGCTACAATGAGCAGATCTTC. This rearrangement joins TRBV7-9 to TRBJ2-1; TRBD2 matches at 9 bases. The CDR3 covers 15 residues. Germline V gene data show CDR1 as SEHNR and CDR2 as FQNEAQ (reference sequence).

This chain joins TRBV5-1 and TRBJ1-1; tentative D call: TRBD1 (5 bases). The CDR3 consists of 16 residues. Between the trimmed V and J ends, which lost 2 bases and 6 bases, there was a span of 20 bases. Germline CDR1 and CDR2: SGHRS and YFSETQ. CDR3 nucleotides: TGCGCCAGCAGCTTCCAAGGGGAAAGGGTTAACGCTGAAGCTTTCTTT. It yields the protein CASSFQGERVNAEAFF.

The chain joins TRBV6-2 or TRBV6-3 to TRBJ2-1, with a weak D call TRBD2 (5 bases). The CDR3 is made up of 19 amino acids. The germline CDR1 and CDR2 sequences are MNHEY and SVGEGT. V shed 2 bases and J shed 0 bases, with 20 bases lying between them. Here the CDR3 reads CASSYNSPDRTLSYNEQFF. The DNA of the CDR3 is TGTGCCAGCAGTTACAATTCCCCAGATCGGACTCTCTCCTACAATGAGCAGTTCTTC.

This clonotype was found a few times. The chain links TRBV12-3 or TRBV12-4 to TRBJ2-5; TRBD1 agrees at 7 bases. The CDR3 consists of 14 residues. Germline trimming cut 4 bases from V and 4 bases from J; bases unmatched to any gene: 6. In DNA, the CDR3 is TGTGCCAGCAGTTCCCAGGGGGTAGGAGAGACCCAGTACTTC. Its translation: CASSSQGVGETQYF.

V and J are TRBV2 and TRBJ2-2; D is ambiguous. This CDR3 region has 14 residues. Per the germline V gene, CDR1 is SNHLY and CDR2 is FYNNEI. V lost 8 bases, J lost 0 bases, and 10 bases lay in between. Written as DNA, the CDR3 is TGTGCCAGCCTGGGCCCCGCGAACACCGGGGAGCTGTTTTTT. It specifies CASLGPANTGELFF.

The J gene is TRBJ2-1, the V gene TRBV28; D is possibly TRBD1 (6 bases). Germline CDR1 reads MDHEN; CDR2 reads SYDVKM. V lost 6 bases to trimming and J lost 4 bases, with 16 bases between them. This CDR3 region has 15 residues. In DNA, the CDR3 is TGTGCCAGCAGACGAGGGGGTGGGGAATACAATGAGCAGTTCTTC. This sequence encodes CASRRGGGEYNEQFF.

A few counts support this clonotype. This chain connects TRBV4-1 to TRBJ1-2; D perhaps matches TRBD1 (6 bases). The CDR3 is 15 amino acids. The germline V gene encodes CDR1 MGHRA and CDR2 YSYEKL. Trimming took off 0 bases at V and 4 bases at J, with 12 bases between the two ends. The CDR3 sequence: CASSQEDSLRYGYTF. Here the CDR3 DNA reads TGCGCCAGCAGCCAAGAGGACAGTTTACGCTATGGCTACACCTTC.

The CDR3 DNA is TGTGCCAGCAGCTTAGCTAGCGGGAGAACCGATGAGCAGTTCTTC. Its translation is CASSLASGRTDEQFF. The chain couples TRBV7-8 to TRBJ2-1; 9 bases fit TRBD2. After removal of 0 bases from V and 8 bases from J, the junction contained 5 bases not matched to a gene. Germline CDR1 and CDR2: SGHVS and FQNEAQ. The CDR3 loop spans 15 amino acids.

This clonotype occurred many times. The CDR3 reads CASTTIPGLAGGPDEQFF. The CDR3 DNA sequence: TGTGCCAGCACCACCATCCCGGGACTAGCGGGAGGGCCTGATGAGCAGTTCTTC. V and J are TRBV6-2 or TRBV6-3 and TRBJ2-1, with TRBD2 identical over 16 bases. The CDR3 covers 18 residues. V was clipped by 7 bases and J by 8 bases; unmatched bases: 14. Germline V lookup: CDR1 MNHEY, CDR2 SVGEGT.

There are many counts of this clonotype. V usage is TRBV7-2 and J usage is TRBJ2-1, with D uncertain. Looked up from germline, CDR1 is SGHTA and CDR2 is FQGNSA. CDR3 length equals 14 residues. With 2 bases removed from V and 5 bases from J, the gap between germline ends came to 10 bases. DNA of the CDR3: TGTGCCAGCAGCTTACTCATATTAGACAATGAGCAGTTCTTC. It translates to CASSLLILDNEQFF.

To note about this clonotype: A much larger clone is a single base away; this may be a read error. The gene calls are TRBV7-9 and TRBJ1-1; D ambiguous. Trimming took 5 bases from V and 3 from J, leaving 4 bases between them. This CDR3 contains 11 residues. Germline-derived CDR1 and CDR2 are SEHNR and FQNEAQ (reference sequence). CDR3 protein: CASSEYTEAFF. In nucleotides, the CDR3 is TGTGCCAGCAGCGAGTACACTGAAGCTTTCTTT.

This clonotype showed up many times. This chain connects TRBV30 to TRBJ2-7; 14 bases agree with TRBD2. J lost 3 bases, V lost 3 bases, and 1 base had no gene match. CDR1 and CDR2 from the germline V gene are GTSNPN and SVGIG (reference sequence). The CDR3 runs to 14 residues. The CDR3 loop reads CAWRTSGRDYEQYF. In DNA form, the CDR3 reads TGTGCCTGGAGGACTAGCGGGAGGGACTACGAGCAGTACTTC.

This clonotype has a count of ten or more. The J gene is TRBJ2-1, the V gene TRBV3-1; 10 bases fit TRBD2. After removal of 4 bases from V and 4 bases from J, the junction contained 4 bases not matched to a gene. CDR1 LGHDT and CDR2 YNNKEL come from the germline V gene (reference sequence). The CDR3 length is 15 residues. The CDR3 nucleotides read TGTGCCAGCAGCCTATCACTAGCGGGGTACAATGAGCAGTTCTTC. Protein product: CASSLSLAGYNEQFF.